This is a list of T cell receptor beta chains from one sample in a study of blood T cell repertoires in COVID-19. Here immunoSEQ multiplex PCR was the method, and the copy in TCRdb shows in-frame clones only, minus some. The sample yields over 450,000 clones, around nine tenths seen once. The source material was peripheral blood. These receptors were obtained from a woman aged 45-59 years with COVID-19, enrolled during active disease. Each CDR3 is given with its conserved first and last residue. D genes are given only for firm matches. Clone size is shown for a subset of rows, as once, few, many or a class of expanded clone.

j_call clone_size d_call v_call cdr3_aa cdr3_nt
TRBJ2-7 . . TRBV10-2 CASSDRGSYEQYF TGCGCCAGCAGTGATCGAGGCTCCTACGAGCAGTACTTC
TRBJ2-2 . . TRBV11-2 CASSLGRSGELFF TGTGCCAGCAGCTTAGGGCGGTCGGGGGAGCTGTTTTTT
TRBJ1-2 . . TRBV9 CASSGSPGAIYGYTF TGTGCCAGCAGCGGGTCTCCAGGGGCAATTTATGGCTACACCTTC
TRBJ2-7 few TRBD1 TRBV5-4 CASSPGGQVHFDEQYF TGTGCCAGCAGCCCAGGCGGACAGGTCCATTTCGACGAGCAGTACTTC
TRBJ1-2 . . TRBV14 CASSQDNRANYGYTF TGTGCCAGCAGCCAAGATAACAGGGCTAACTATGGCTACACCTTC
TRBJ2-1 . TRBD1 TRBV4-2 CASSQDGGTGDNEQFF TGTGCCAGCAGCCAAGATGGAGGGACAGGGGACAATGAGCAGTTCTTC
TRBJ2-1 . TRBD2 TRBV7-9 CASSRRGGSGGEQFF TGTGCCAGCAGCCGTAGGGGAGGGTCAGGCGGTGAGCAGTTCTTC
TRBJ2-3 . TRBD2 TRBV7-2 CASSPRGGGATDTQYF TGTGCCAGCAGCCCAAGGGGCGGGGGGGCGACAGATACGCAGTATTTT
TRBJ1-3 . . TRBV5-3 CARSSLFLTSRNTIYF TGTGCCAGAAGCTCCCTCTTTTTGACGTCCAGGAACACCATATATTTT
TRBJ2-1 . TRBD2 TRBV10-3 CAISGRLGGDEQFF TGTGCCATCAGTGGAAGGCTGGGGGGGGATGAGCAGTTCTTC
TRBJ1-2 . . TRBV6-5 CASSLGANYGYTF TGTGCCAGCAGTCTAGGAGCTAACTATGGCTACACCTTC
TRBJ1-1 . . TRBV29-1 CSVSEGDTEAFF TGCAGCGTGAGTGAAGGGGACACTGAAGCTTTCTTT
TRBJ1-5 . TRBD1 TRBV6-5 CASSKDRAFNQPQHF TGTGCCAGCAGCAAGGACAGGGCCTTCAATCAGCCCCAGCATTTT
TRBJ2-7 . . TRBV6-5 CASSSTGSREQYF TGTGCCAGCAGCTCCACAGGCTCGCGAGAGCAGTACTTC
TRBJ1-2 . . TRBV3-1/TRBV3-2 CASSQDYGEGSSGYTF TGTGCCAGCAGCCAAGATTATGGGGAGGGGAGCAGTGGCTACACCTTC
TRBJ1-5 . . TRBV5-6 CASSLLLNSNQPQHF TGTGCCAGCAGCTTGCTACTTAATAGCAATCAGCCCCAGCATTTT
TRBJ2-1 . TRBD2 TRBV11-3 CASSGGTSGGYEQFF TGTGCCAGCAGCGGAGGGACTAGCGGGGGTTATGAGCAGTTCTTC
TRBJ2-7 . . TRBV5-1 CASSLVSGERDEQYF TGCGCCAGCAGCTTGGTTTCAGGGGAAAGGGACGAGCAGTACTTC
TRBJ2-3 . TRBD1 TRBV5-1 CASSLGQGQADTQYF TGCGCCAGCAGCTTGGGACAGGGCCAAGCAGATACGCAGTATTTT
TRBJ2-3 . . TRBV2 CASNGGAGVSTDTQYF TGTGCCAGCAACGGGGGAGCGGGCGTTTCCACAGATACGCAGTATTTT
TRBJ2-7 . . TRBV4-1 CASSQDEVSYEQYF TGCGCCAGCAGCCAAGACGAGGTTTCCTACGAGCAGTACTTC
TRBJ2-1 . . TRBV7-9 CASSLEGRVQFF TGTGCCAGCAGCTTGGAGGGCAGAGTGCAGTTCTTC
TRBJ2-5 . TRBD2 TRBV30 CAWSPSTSGEETQYF TGTGCCTGGAGTCCTTCGACTAGCGGGGAAGAGACCCAGTACTTC
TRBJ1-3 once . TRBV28 CASSLQGRYGNTIYF TGTGCCAGCAGTTTACAGGGGAGATACGGAAACACCATATATTTT
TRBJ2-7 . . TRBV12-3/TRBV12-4 CASSLASTYEQYF TGTGCCAGCAGTTTAGCTAGCACCTACGAGCAGTACTTC
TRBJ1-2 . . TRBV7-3 CASSLTGDYGYTF TGTGCCAGCAGCCTTACAGGAGACTATGGCTACACCTTC
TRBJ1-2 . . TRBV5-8 CASSFLGLYGYTF TGTGCCAGCAGCTTTCTGGGGCTCTATGGCTACACCTTC
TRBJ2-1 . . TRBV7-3 CASSPVRSSYNEQFF TGTGCCAGCAGCCCCGTGAGGAGCTCCTACAATGAGCAGTTCTTC
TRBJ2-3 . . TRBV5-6 CASTYTDTQYF TGTGCCAGCACCTACACAGATACGCAGTATTTT
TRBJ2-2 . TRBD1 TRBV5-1 CASSLGIPGQGATGELFF TGCGCCAGCAGCTTGGGAATTCCGGGACAGGGGGCAACCGGGGAGCTGTTTTTT
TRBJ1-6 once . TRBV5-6 CASSLAVSPLHF TGTGCCAGCAGCTTGGCGGTCTCACCCCTCCACTTT
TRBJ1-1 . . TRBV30 CAWSGSPPGRTEAFF TGTGCCTGGAGTGGTTCTCCCCCAGGGCGCACTGAAGCTTTCTTT
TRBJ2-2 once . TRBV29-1 CSVERSGELFF TGCAGCGTGGAGAGGTCCGGGGAGCTGTTTTTT
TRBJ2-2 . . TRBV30 CAWGLNTGELFF TGTGCCTGGGGCTTGAACACCGGGGAGCTGTTTTTT
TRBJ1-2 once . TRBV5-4 CASSLGGTGKDGYTF TGTGCCAGCAGCTTGGGGGGAACAGGAAAGGATGGCTACACCTTC
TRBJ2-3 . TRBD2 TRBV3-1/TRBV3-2 CASSQLITAGGITDTQYF TGTGCCAGCAGCCAATTAATAACAGCGGGGGGGATAACAGATACGCAGTATTTT
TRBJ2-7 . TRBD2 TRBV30 CASQRGGSYEQYF TGTGCCTCTCAAAGGGGAGGGAGCTACGAGCAGTACTTC
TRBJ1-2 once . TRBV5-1 CASSPLAGANYGYTF TGCGCCAGCAGCCCTCTGGCGGGGGCTAACTATGGCTACACCTTC
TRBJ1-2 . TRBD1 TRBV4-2 CASSAGQGSSVYGYTF TGTGCCAGCAGCGCCGGACAGGGCTCGAGTGTCTATGGCTACACCTTC